The 20 T cell receptor beta chains below were found in one sample sequenced in a study of tumor-infiltrating lymphocytes in primary liver carcinoma. Germline DNA was extracted too, while blood RNA derived from unsorted whole blood. With a constant-region primer, TCR beta cDNA was made from about 0.55 ug of total RNA. The TCR beta library was amplified through three nested multiplex PCR rounds in a modified ARM-PCR procedure. With TRBV1-TRBV30 forward primers and a C-beta reverse primer, the first two PCR rounds were run for roughly 10 cycles each. TCRdb fed the multiplex PCR reads into MiXCR, producing one record per CDR3 protein. The repertoire holds some 190,000 distinct CDR3 sequences, with over 45% as singletons. Sample: peripheral blood. The source of these receptors is a man in his forties or fifties with primary liver carcinoma and hepatitis B virus infection.

Details on this clonotype: A much larger clone is a single base away; this may be a read error. The gene calls are TRBV29-1 and TRBJ2-1; D perhaps matches TRBD1 (5 bases). CDR1 is SQVTM, CDR2 ANQGSEA, per germline. This CDR3 comprises 14 residues. V was pared by 6 bases and J by 10 bases, with 22 bases between. The CDR3 reads CSVARTLGESEQFF. In DNA form, the CDR3 reads TGCAGCGTCGCCCGAACGCTAGGGGAAAGCGAGCAGTTCTTC.

The chain couples TRBV4-1 to TRBJ2-1; possibly TRBD2 for D (5 bases). The CDR3 runs 14 residues. Per the germline V gene, CDR1 is MGHRA and CDR2 is YSYEKL. With 4 bases removed from V and 6 bases from J, the gap between germline ends came to 13 bases. CDR3 nucleotide sequence: TGCGCCAGCAGCCCCGCGGATCGGGGCAATGAGCAGTTCTTC. Amino acids: CASSPADRGNEQFF.

This clonotype was detected only a few times. The V call is TRBV4-2, the J call TRBJ2-3, with 11 bases lining up with TRBD2. The CDR3 has 16 amino acids. The germline V gene encodes CDR1 LGHNA and CDR2 YNFKEQ. V trimming: 4 bases; J trimming: 1 base; junction bases outside the gene matches: 4. CDR3 residues: CASSRTSGSGTDTQYF. CDR3 nucleotide sequence: TGTGCCAGCAGCCGTACTAGCGGGAGCGGCACAGATACGCAGTATTTT.

This clonotype has only a few counts. The chain is built from TRBV5-5 and TRBJ2-3; D not resolved. The CDR3 length is 19 residues. The germline V and J ends were trimmed by 0 bases and 2 bases, with 22 bases remaining between them. In germline, CDR1 is SGHKS, CDR2 YYEKEE (reference sequence). The CDR3, as DNA: TGTGCCAGCAGCTTGGTAATAGGTCGTACCGTCCTTTCCACAGATACGCAGTATTTT. Amino acids: CASSLVIGRTVLSTDTQYF.

Regarding this clonotype: One end of the junction does not line up with germline, which may come from a read error. This chain connects TRBV28 to TRBJ1-2; 11 nucleotides align to TRBD1. Per germline, CDR1 MDHEN and CDR2 SYDVKM. The CDR3 runs to 20 residues. The CDR3 nucleotides are TGTGCCAGCACTTCGACCGGGACAGGGGGAACCCCCGACGCCCTCTATGACTACGCCTTC. Its translation: CASTSTGTGGTPDALYDYAF.

Ten or more counts support this clonotype. For the CDR3, the DNA is TGTGCCAGCAGCTTAGGACAACCTGACAATGAGCAGTTCTTC. It translates to CASSLGQPDNEQFF. This chain connects TRBV11-2 to TRBJ2-1; D unclear. CDR3 size: 14 residues. V was trimmed by 1 base and J by 5 bases, leaving 9 bases between them. Germline-derived CDR1 and CDR2 are SGHAT and FQNNGV. Full variable domain (missing parts from reference TRBV11-2 and TRBJ2-1): EAGVAQSPRYKIIEKRQSVAFWCNPISGHATLYWYQQILGQGPKLLIQFQNNGVVDDSQLPKDRFSAERLKGVDSTLKIQPAKLEDSAVYLCASSLGQPDNEQFFGPGTRLTVL.

The chain carries TRBV10-3 and TRBJ1-5; TRBD1 matches at 7 bases. Per germline, CDR1 ENHRY and CDR2 SYGVKD. CDR3 length: 16 residues. V lost 2 bases, J lost 4 bases, and 8 bases stayed unmatched. The DNA for the CDR3 is TGTGCCATCAGTGAGGAGGCGACAGGGTCAAATCAGCCCCAGCATTTT. This sequence encodes CAISEEATGSNQPQHF.

Turning to this clonotype: The junction and the germline gene differ at one end; a read error may be behind it. For the CDR3, the DNA is TGTGCCAGCAGTCCCGGGACTAGCGGGCCGTCCCCAGGGCGGGAGCAGTTCTTT. Its protein product is CASSPGTSGPSPGREQFF. The J gene is TRBJ2-1, the V gene TRBV12-3 or TRBV12-4, with TRBD2 identical over 12 bases. This CDR3 comprises 18 residues.

This rearrangement joins TRBV4-1 to TRBJ2-5; D gene unclear. This CDR3 is 13 amino acids long. CDR1 and CDR2 from the germline V gene are MGHRA and YSYEKL. Trimming cost V 4 bases and J 5 bases, with 11 bases left between them. CDR3 sequence (DNA): TGCGCCAGCAGCCTTCGACTGGGGGAGACCCAGTACTTC. As protein: CASSLRLGETQYF.

This rearrangement joins TRBV18 to TRBJ2-7; TRBD1 matches 8 bases. The germline V gene has CDR1 KGHSH and CDR2 LQKENI. The V and J ends lost 2 bases and 3 bases, in that order; junction bases with no gene match: 6. The CDR3 is 15 residues long. CDR3 region: CASSPMSTGDYEQYF. CDR3 sequence (DNA): TGTGCCAGCTCACCAATGTCGACAGGGGACTACGAGCAGTACTTC.

CDR3 sequence reads: CAIQPGSSANYGYTF. The CDR3, as DNA: TGTGCCATTCAACCTGGGAGTTCCGCTAACTATGGCTACACCTTC. The rearrangement joins TRBV10-3 to TRBJ1-2; no firm D call. The CDR3 totals 15 residues. The germline V gene encodes CDR1 ENHRY and CDR2 SYGVKD. V was cut by 9 bases and J by 0 bases, with 17 bases left in between.

Of note for this clonotype: The junction departs from the called germline gene at one end, perhaps through a read error. The chain recombines TRBV29-1 with TRBJ2-1, with unresolved D. The CDR3 is 13 residues long. In germline, CDR1 is SQVTM, CDR2 ANQGSEA. CDR3 nucleotides: TGCAGCGCCGGTGGGGTAACCTACAGTGAGCAGTTCTTC. Translation gives CSAGGVTYSEQFF.

In regard to this clonotype: This clone may be a read error of a much larger clone one base away. For the CDR3, the DNA is TGTGCCAGCAGCCCACCCGAGGGTAGCTCCTACAATGAGCAGTTCTTC. This codes for CASSPPEGSSYNEQFF. The chain employs TRBV11-2 and TRBJ2-1, with D perhaps matching TRBD2 (5 bases). CDR3 length: 16 amino acids. With 5 bases removed from V and 0 bases from J, the gap between germline ends came to 14 bases. Germline values: CDR1 SGHAT, CDR2 FQNNGV.

With regard to this clonotype: The conserved phenylalanine or tryptophan normally closing the CDR3 is absent here, so this likely arose from a read error. This chain links TRBV6-5 with TRBJ2-2; D is perhaps TRBD2 (5 bases). The CDR3 is made up of 17 amino acids. V dropped 0 bases and J dropped 0 bases, with 11 bases sitting between them. Germline CDR1 MNHEY, CDR2 SVGAGI. Here the CDR3 reads CASSYSTSSANTGELFL. CDR3 nucleotides: TGTGCCAGCAGTTACTCCACTAGTTCCGCGAACACCGGGGAGCTGTTTTTA.

J is TRBJ2-3 and V is TRBV10-2, with D tentatively TRBD1 or TRBD2 (5 bases each). The V gene lost 6 bases and the J gene lost 5 bases, with 9 bases spanning the gap. CDR3 length equals 12 residues. Germline V gives CDR1 WSHSY, CDR2 SAAADI. DNA for the CDR3: TGCGCCAGCAGCTGGGACCAAGATACGCAGTATTTT. Encoded protein: CASSWDQDTQYF.

This chain connects TRBV10-1 to TRBJ2-1, with 7 bases fitting TRBD1. The CDR3 is made up of 18 amino acids. CDR1 and CDR2 (germline): WNHNN, SYGVQD (reference sequence). Trimming removed 4 bases from V and 1 base from J; junction bases left unmatched: 13. The CDR3 sequence is CASSGSKDRATSYNEQFF. The CDR3 DNA reads TGCGCCAGCAGTGGGTCAAAAGACAGGGCTACTTCCTACAATGAGCAGTTCTTC.

The V gene is TRBV28, the J gene TRBJ2-7, with D maybe TRBD1 (6 bases). This CDR3 spans 14 amino acids. Trimming took off 6 bases at V and 3 bases at J, with 15 bases between the two ends. CDR1 is MDHEN and CDR2 is SYDVKM in the germline V gene. As DNA, the CDR3 is TGTGCCAGCAGCCACGGACAGACGATCTACGAGCAGTACTTC. Protein product: CASSHGQTIYEQYF.

The chain carries TRBV29-1 and TRBJ2-7; D call uncertain. Looked up from germline, CDR1 is SQVTM and CDR2 is ANQGSEA. V lost 5 bases, J lost 3 bases, and 8 bases lay in between. This CDR3 has 11 amino acids. CDR3 DNA sequence: TGCAGCGTTATTAAGGACTACGAGCAGTACTTC. Its translation is CSVIKDYEQYF.

This clonotype was seen more than once but under ten times. This sequence joins TRBV12-3 or TRBV12-4 and TRBJ2-7, with TRBD1 as a possible D gene (6 bases). The V end lost 0 bases, the J end lost 2 bases, and 14 bases lay between the germline ends. The CDR3 runs 16 residues. In DNA form, the CDR3 reads TGTGCCAGCAGTTTAGCTGTGGTCGACAGGACCTACGAGCAGTACTTC. It translates to CASSLAVVDRTYEQYF.

As to this clonotype: One end of the junction fails to match germline, which may point to a read error. The J gene is TRBJ1-1, the V gene TRBV4-1; D unresolved. The germline gives CDR1 MGHRA, CDR2 YSYEKL. This CDR3 region has 14 residues. The CDR3 spells CASSQERPNIEAFF. The CDR3 region has the DNA TGCGCCAGCAGCCAAGAAAGACCGAACATTGAAGCTTTCTTT.